One and the same sample provided the 20 T cell receptor beta chains below, sequenced in a study of control samples from healthy donors and cancer patients. This table comes from immunoSEQ multiplex PCR, and its TCRdb copy is limited to in-frame clones, with some not included. The table includes tens of thousands of clones, 85% to 90% detected once. The sequencing sample was made of PBMCs. These receptors were taken from a woman aged 40 to 49 with lung cancer.

The chain carries TRBV5-1 and TRBJ1-4, with D maybe TRBD1 (6 bases). Germline CDR1 is SGHRS and CDR2 is YFSETQ. Trimming left V 2 bases short and J 7 bases short, with 12 bases between. The CDR3 length is 14 residues. Here the CDR3 reads CASSFGGMGEKLFF. CDR3 bases: TGCGCCAGCAGCTTTGGGGGCATGGGTGAAAAACTGTTTTTT.

The V call is TRBV28, the J call TRBJ2-3; TRBD2 matches 8 bases. The V and J ends lost 6 bases and 2 bases, in that order; junction bases with no gene match: 7. The CDR3 has 15 residues. Germline CDR1 is MDHEN and CDR2 is SYDVKM. The CDR3 nucleotides are TGTGCCAGCAGACCTCGGGGGGGGGACACAGATACGCAGTATTTT. It encodes CASRPRGGDTDTQYF.

The gene calls are TRBV11-2 and TRBJ1-1; no clear D gene. The V gene's germline CDR1 is SGHAT and CDR2 FQNNGV. The CDR3 extends over 11 amino acids. The V gene lost 3 bases and the J gene lost 8 bases, with 7 bases spanning the gap. The CDR3 nucleotides are TGTGCCAGCAGCTTGACCCTAGAAGCTTTCTTT. Its protein is CASSLTLEAFF.

The table lists this clone with a few counts. The rearrangement links TRBV27 to TRBJ2-1; D remains ambiguous. This CDR3 comprises 18 residues. The germline gives CDR1 MNHEY, CDR2 SMNVEV (reference sequence). Trimming left V 3 bases short and J 0 bases short, with 18 bases between. The chain's CDR3 is CASSLYLGSSSSYNEQFF. The CDR3 DNA reads as TGTGCCAGCAGTTTGTACCTCGGTTCTTCCAGCTCCTACAATGAGCAGTTCTTC.

The chain joins TRBV10-3 to TRBJ2-1; 10 bases line up with TRBD2. Germline V gene lookup returns CDR1 ENHRY and CDR2 SYGVKD. The CDR3 sequence is 15 residues long. J lost 7 bases, V lost 4 bases, and 7 bases had no gene match. The CDR3: CAISVGSGGFNEQFF. For the CDR3, the DNA is TGTGCCATCAGTGTCGGTAGCGGGGGGTTTAATGAGCAGTTCTTC.

This clone showed up just once. This chain joins TRBV7-9 and TRBJ2-5; D unresolved. The length of the CDR3 is 12 residues. V was shortened by 2 bases and J by 6 bases, with 7 bases between the two germline ends. CDR1 SEHNR and CDR2 FQNEAQ come from the germline V gene (reference sequence). The chain's CDR3 is CASSLTAKTQYF. The CDR3 DNA reads as TGTGCCAGCAGCTTAACTGCAAAGACCCAGTACTTC.

The chain has TRBV4-1 and TRBJ1-5; D ambiguous. With 7 bases removed from V and 1 base from J, the gap between germline ends came to 14 bases. Germline V gene lookup returns CDR1 MGHRA and CDR2 YSYEKL. The CDR3 is 15 amino acids. CDR3 sequence: CASTESATSNQPQHF. CDR3 bases: TGCGCCAGCACGGAGTCTGCGACGAGCAATCAGCCCCAGCATTTT.

V usage is TRBV30 and J usage is TRBJ2-5, with TRBD2 identical over 12 bases. The CDR3 is made up of 16 amino acids. From germline, CDR1 is GTSNPN and CDR2 SVGIG (reference sequence). The V and J ends lost 1 base and 5 bases, in that order; junction bases with no gene match: 8. CDR3 sequence: CAWSGLAGADRETQYF. CDR3 DNA sequence: TGTGCCTGGAGTGGACTAGCGGGGGCCGACCGGGAGACCCAGTACTTC.

This chain uses TRBV19 with TRBJ1-3; tentative D call: TRBD1 (6 bases). Trimming stripped 6 bases from V and 6 bases from J, with 15 bases between. The CDR3 is 14 residues long. The germline CDR1 and CDR2 sequences are LNHDA and SQIVND (reference sequence). The CDR3: CASRITGHENTIYF. The CDR3 region has the DNA TGTGCCAGTAGGATTACAGGGCACGAAAACACCATATATTTT.

The V and J genes are TRBV28 and TRBJ2-7; TRBD1 is a possible D gene (6 bases). Germline V gene lookup returns CDR1 MDHEN and CDR2 SYDVKM. Trimming took off 3 bases at V and 3 bases at J, with 12 bases between the two ends. CDR3 length: 14 residues. This chain's CDR3 is CASSLQGTIYEQYF. The CDR3 DNA reads as TGTGCCAGCAGTTTGCAGGGGACAATCTACGAGCAGTACTTC.

The rearrangement joins TRBV6-6 to TRBJ1-4; D is possibly TRBD1 (5 bases). The CDR3 runs 14 residues. In germline, CDR1 is MNHNY, CDR2 SVGAGI (reference sequence). V was pared by 7 bases and J by 3 bases, with 12 bases between. The CDR3 loop is CASTVGGSNEKLFF. In nucleotides, the CDR3 is TGTGCCAGCACCGTTGGGGGGTCTAATGAAAAACTGTTTTTT.

The gene calls are TRBV24-1 and TRBJ2-1; 11 bases align to TRBD2. Trimming cost V 1 base and J 7 bases; bases outside gene matches: 2. The V gene's germline CDR1 is KGHDR and CDR2 SFDVKD. The CDR3 totals 15 residues. CDR3 DNA sequence: TGTGCCACCAGTGATTTTAGCGGGGGGGCGAATGAGCAGTTCTTC. Protein product: CATSDFSGGANEQFF.

Concerning this clone: Other DNA sequences in the sample encode the same CDR3. The chain combines TRBV5-1 with TRBJ2-1, with 15 bases matching TRBD2. The CDR3 contains 18 residues. Germline CDR1 and CDR2: SGHRS and YFSETQ. Losses at the gene ends were 4 bases for V and 1 base for J; bases not matched to a gene: 6. Written as DNA, the CDR3 is TGCGCCAGCAGCCCGGGACTAGCGGGGGGCCGATCCTACAATGAGCAGTTCTTC. Its translation is CASSPGLAGGRSYNEQFF.

This chain uses TRBV5-1 with TRBJ2-7, with TRBD2 as a possible D gene (5 bases). The CDR3 length is 13 residues. Deletions cut 0 bases from V and 2 bases from J, with 6 bases between. Germline assignment: CDR1 SGHRS and CDR2 YFSETQ. The CDR3 DNA is TGCGCCAGCAGCTTGGAACTAGCCTACGAGCAGTACTTC. It is translated as CASSLELAYEQYF. Full variable domain (rest looked up from reference TRBV5-1 and TRBJ2-7): KAGVTQTPRYLIKTRGQQVTLSCSPISGHRSVSWYQQTPGQGLQFLFEYFSETQRNKGNFPGRFSGRQFSNSRSEMNVSTLELGDSALYLCASSLELAYEQYFGPGTRLTVT.

The J gene is TRBJ1-1, the V gene TRBV30, with D unclear. The germline V gene encodes CDR1 GTSNPN and CDR2 SVGIG (reference sequence). V lost 5 bases, J lost 6 bases, and 16 bases lay in between. The CDR3 is 13 residues long. CDR3 sequence: CAWEGGLGSEAFF. Written as DNA, the CDR3 is TGTGCCTGGGAGGGAGGTTTGGGGTCTGAAGCTTTCTTT.

The chain recombines TRBV15 with TRBJ2-5, with D possibly TRBD1 on 6 matching bases. This CDR3 has 14 residues. Looked up from germline, CDR1 is LNHNV and CDR2 is YYDKDF (reference sequence). V was cut by 5 bases and J by 1 base, with 11 bases left in between. CDR3 nucleotide sequence: TGTGCCACCAGCGTACAGGGTTTCCAAGAGACCCAGTACTTC. Translating it yields CATSVQGFQETQYF.

The J gene is TRBJ2-5, the V gene TRBV5-1, with 12 bases lining up with TRBD2. Germline V gene lookup returns CDR1 SGHRS and CDR2 YFSETQ. This CDR3 comprises 16 residues. With 4 bases clipped from V and 5 bases from J, the junction kept 9 bases outside the gene matches. The CDR3 reads CASSVTSGGLGETQYF. The CDR3 nucleotides are TGCGCCAGCAGCGTTACTAGCGGGGGGCTGGGGGAGACCCAGTACTTC.

The chain links TRBV6-2 or TRBV6-3 to TRBJ2-1; D may be TRBD2 (7 bases). Germline V gives CDR1 MNHEY, CDR2 SVGEGT. Trimming cost V 2 bases and J 5 bases, with 19 bases left between them. This CDR3 comprises 17 residues. The CDR3 sequence is CASSYPPRRGQDNEQFF. In nucleotides, the CDR3 is TGTGCCAGCAGTTACCCACCTAGGCGGGGGCAGGACAATGAGCAGTTCTTC.

This sequence joins TRBV10-3 and TRBJ1-2; possible D gene TRBD1, 5 bases. The V and J ends lost 4 bases and 2 bases respectively, with 20 bases between them. This CDR3 region has 17 residues. The germline CDR1 and CDR2 sequences are ENHRY and SYGVKD. CDR3 bases: TGTGCCATCAGTGCACGTAAAGTACAGGAGCTCAACTATGGCTACACCTTC. Protein product: CAISARKVQELNYGYTF.

The chain combines TRBV6-6 with TRBJ1-4, with D hard to call. V was shortened by 2 bases and J by 8 bases, with 15 bases between the two germline ends. The CDR3 has 15 residues. Per the germline V gene, CDR1 is MNHNY and CDR2 is SVGAGI (reference sequence). The CDR3 DNA is TGTGCCAGCAGTTACCCGACAAAAGGAGGAGAAAAACTGTTTTTT. Protein sequence: CASSYPTKGGEKLFF.